Below are 26 T cell receptor beta chains sequenced from a single sample in a study of blood T cell repertoires in COVID-19. Generated by immunoSEQ multiplex PCR, the TCRdb table keeps only in-frame clones and is missing some. The sample has 200,000 to 250,000 clones; over 80% are singletons. Material: peripheral blood. Receptors were obtained from a human donor in a cohort sampled during active COVID-19.

The genes are TRBV21-1 and TRBJ2-7; the D segment call TRBD1 is taken from the table without a DNA check. TRBV21-1 is described as a pseudogene. The CDR3 is 14 residues long. DNA for the CDR3: TGTGCCAGCAGCAACCGGGACACCTCCTACGAGCAGTACTTC. This codes for CASSNRDTSYEQYF.

The rearrangement uses TRBV3-1 (or the pseudogene TRBV3-2) and TRBJ2-3; 14 bases are a match to TRBD2. Germline V gene data show CDR1 as LGHDT and CDR2 as YNNKEL (reference sequence). The V and J ends lost 6 bases and 2 bases, in that order; junction bases with no gene match: 4. The CDR3 spans 16 residues. In DNA form, the CDR3 reads TGTGCCAGCAGTAGGACTAGCGGGAGGTACACAGATACGCAGTATTTT. Translated: CASSRTSGRYTDTQYF.

Points on this clone: Other DNA sequences in this specimen translate into the identical CDR3. The gene calls are TRBV5-6 and TRBJ1-3, with a possible D match to TRBD1 (5 bases). The CDR3 has 15 residues. CDR1 and CDR2 (germline): SGHDT, YYEEEE. Trimming took 1 base from V and 0 from J, leaving 8 bases between them. The CDR3 is CASSLTGVSGNTIYF. CDR3 nucleotides: TGTGCCAGCAGCTTGACGGGGGTCTCTGGAAACACCATATATTTT.

The chain has TRBV27 and TRBJ1-1; D is perhaps TRBD1 (5 bases). From germline, CDR1 is MNHEY and CDR2 SMNVEV (reference sequence). The length of the CDR3 is 15 residues. Deletions cut 6 bases from V and 0 bases from J, with 14 bases between. Written as DNA, the CDR3 is TGTGCCAGCAGCTTGAACCCACAGGTGAACACTGAAGCTTTCTTT. This translates into CASSLNPQVNTEAFF.

The table lists this clone with a few counts. The chain couples TRBV6-5 to TRBJ1-2, with TRBD1 matching over 7 bases. Germline V gene data show CDR1 as MNHEY and CDR2 as SVGAGI. With V trimmed by 0 bases and J by 4 bases, 2 bases remained unmatched. The CDR3 extends over 14 amino acids. The CDR3 is CASSYSTGAYGYTF. The CDR3 nucleotides are TGTGCCAGCAGTTACTCTACAGGGGCCTATGGCTACACCTTC.

The chain recombines TRBV19 with TRBJ1-2, with 8 bases fitting TRBD1. The V segment lost 3 bases and the J segment 2 bases; nucleotides outside the gene matches: 5. The CDR3 runs 15 residues. Per germline, CDR1 LNHDA and CDR2 SQIVND (reference sequence). CDR3 nucleotide sequence: TGTGCCAGTAGTATTTTGGCAGGGGGCAACTATGGCTACACCTTC. Translation: CASSILAGGNYGYTF.

This rearrangement joins TRBV4-2 to TRBJ2-1, with 7 nucleotides matching TRBD2. The CDR3 is 17 residues long. The V gene end was trimmed by 0 bases and the J gene end by 3 bases; junction bases not matched to a gene: 8. The germline gives CDR1 LGHNA, CDR2 YNFKEQ. The CDR3 DNA reads as TGTGCCAGCAGCCAAGAAGGTGCGAGCGGGATCTACAATGAGCAGTTCTTC. This sequence encodes CASSQEGASGIYNEQFF.

The rearrangement uses TRBV19 and TRBJ2-7, with D possibly TRBD2 on 6 matching bases. The V and J ends lost 3 bases and 3 bases respectively, with 12 bases between them. Germline CDR1 is LNHDA and CDR2 is SQIVND (reference sequence). The CDR3 extends over 14 amino acids. As DNA, the CDR3 is TGTGCCAGTAGTATTCAGACGGGGGTCTACGAGCAGTACTTC. This sequence encodes CASSIQTGVYEQYF.

The chain combines TRBV6-2 or TRBV6-3 with TRBJ1-2, with 7 positions matching TRBD1. Trimming cost V 4 bases and J 4 bases; bases outside gene matches: 9. The CDR3 consists of 15 residues. Germline V gene data show CDR1 as MNHEY and CDR2 as SVGEGT. Written as DNA, the CDR3 is TGTGCCAGCAGTTGGGACAGAATAAAGGGCTATGGCTACACCTTC. Protein product: CASSWDRIKGYGYTF.

The chain has TRBV28 and TRBJ1-4; D remains unclear. V was trimmed by 2 bases and J by 10 bases, leaving 11 bases between them. There are 13 residues in the CDR3. Germline V gene data show CDR1 as MDHEN and CDR2 as SYDVKM. The CDR3 DNA follows: TGTGCCAGCAGTTTAAGGCAGACTCGAAAACTGTTTTTT. Its protein product is CASSLRQTRKLFF.

The genes are TRBV4-1 and TRBJ2-2, with 12 bases lining up with TRBD1. The J segment lost 4 bases and the V segment lost 2 bases, leaving 17 bases of the junction unmatched. Germline V gene data show CDR1 as MGHRA and CDR2 as YSYEKL. This CDR3 is 21 amino acids long. The CDR3 bases are TGCGCCAGCAGCCAACTCGGCTCCGGGACAGGGGGCCCATTAAGCACCGGGGAGCTGTTTTTT. It is translated as CASSQLGSGTGGPLSTGELFF.

The chain recombines TRBV24-1 with TRBJ2-2; 11 nucleotides match TRBD2. With 5 bases clipped from V and 5 bases from J, the junction kept 12 bases outside the gene matches. This CDR3 region has 18 residues. CDR1 and CDR2 from the germline V gene are KGHDR and SFDVKD. DNA of the CDR3: TGTGCCACCAGTGCCCGACGACTAGCGGGGAGGTTGACCGGGGAGCTGTTTTTT. It specifies CATSARRLAGRLTGELFF.

The chain links TRBV25-1 to TRBJ2-3; TRBD2 might be the D (6 bases). The V and J ends lost 6 bases and 5 bases respectively, with 21 bases between them. CDR3 length equals 16 residues. Germline CDR1 is MGHDK and CDR2 is SYGVNS. CDR3 nucleotides: TGTGCCAGCAGCGTGGGACTTGGGGTTTCGGGAGATACGCAGTATTTT. Amino acid sequence: CASSVGLGVSGDTQYF.

The chain combines TRBV27 with TRBJ1-2; TRBD1 aligns across 7 bases. Unmatched junction bases numbered 4, after V lost 2 bases and J lost 4 bases. Germline V lookup: CDR1 MNHEY, CDR2 SMNVEV (reference sequence). The CDR3 has 14 residues. CDR3: CASSLQGVGYGYTF. CDR3 DNA: TGTGCCAGCAGTTTACAGGGGGTGGGCTATGGCTACACCTTC.

The chain joins TRBV11-2 to TRBJ2-7, with 12 nucleotides matching TRBD2. The CDR3 loop spans 19 amino acids. Germline V gene lookup returns CDR1 SGHAT and CDR2 FQNNGV. V gave up 0 bases and J gave up 7 bases; unmatched junction bases: 16. Here the CDR3 DNA reads TGTGCCAGCAGCTTAGAACGTAGGGGACTAGCGGGTGGGAGGCGGGAGCAGTACTTC. It specifies CASSLERRGLAGGRREQYF. The full variable domain, rest sourced from reference TRBV11-2 and TRBJ2-7, is EAGVAQSPRYKIIEKRQSVAFWCNPISGHATLYWYQQILGQGPKLLIQFQNNGVVDDSQLPKDRFSAERLKGVDSTLKIQPAKLEDSAVYLCASSLERRGLAGGRREQYFGPGTRLTVT.

The rearrangement joins TRBV27 to TRBJ2-3, with 9 bases aligning to TRBD1. CDR1 MNHEY and CDR2 SMNVEV come from the germline V gene (reference sequence). The CDR3 loop spans 15 amino acids. Trimming removed 6 bases from V and 0 bases from J; junction bases left unmatched: 4. The CDR3 loop is CASSWDRASTDTQYF. In DNA, the CDR3 is TGTGCCAGCAGCTGGGACAGGGCTAGCACAGATACGCAGTATTTT.

The chain is built from TRBV6-6 and TRBJ2-7, with 12 bases identical to TRBD1. Looked up from germline, CDR1 is MNHNY and CDR2 is SVGAGI (reference sequence). The CDR3 is 15 amino acids. Unmatched junction bases numbered 7, after V lost 6 bases and J lost 4 bases. The chain's CDR3 is CASSDPGQGAYEQYF. The CDR3 DNA reads TGTGCCAGCAGCGATCCGGGACAGGGGGCTTACGAGCAGTACTTC.

The rearrangement uses TRBV9 and TRBJ2-2, with 7 bases matching TRBD2. Germline lookup yields CDR1 SGDLS and CDR2 YYNGEE. V lost 4 bases, J lost 7 bases, and 7 bases stayed unmatched. There are 14 residues in the CDR3. Here the CDR3 reads CASSLGGYGGELFF. CDR3 in DNA: TGTGCCAGCAGCCTCGGGGGGTACGGCGGGGAGCTGTTTTTT.

V and J are TRBV27 and TRBJ2-1; D is undetermined. V was shortened by 5 bases and J by 4 bases, with 6 bases between the two germline ends. Germline V lookup: CDR1 MNHEY, CDR2 SMNVEV (reference sequence). The CDR3 has 12 amino acids. The CDR3 DNA follows: TGTGCCAGCAGTCCGAGATACAATGAGCAGTTCTTC. Residues: CASSPRYNEQFF.

The chain employs TRBV7-9 and TRBJ1-6, with D hard to call. CDR3 size: 17 residues. The V end lost 2 bases, the J end lost 6 bases, and 17 bases lay between the germline ends. Germline values: CDR1 SEHNR, CDR2 FQNEAQ (reference sequence). CDR3 nucleotides: TGTGCCAGCAGCTTAAAGATAAAACAAACCTTTAATTCACCCCTCCACTTT. It specifies CASSLKIKQTFNSPLHF.

This clone was counted ten times or more. The chain recombines TRBV16 with TRBJ2-5, with a tentative D call TRBD1 (6 bases). Trimming shortened V by 7 bases and J by 0 bases, and 12 bases separated the two germline ends. The CDR3 loop spans 14 amino acids. Germline CDR1 is KGHSY and CDR2 is FQNENV. Here the CDR3 reads CASISDRNQETQYF. For the CDR3, the DNA is TGTGCCAGCATTTCCGACAGGAACCAAGAGACCCAGTACTTC.

The chain links TRBV4-1 to TRBJ1-2, with no clear D. Looked up from germline, CDR1 is MGHRA and CDR2 is YSYEKL. The germline V and J ends were trimmed by 0 bases and 4 bases, with 15 bases remaining between them. The CDR3 has 16 residues. The CDR3 nucleotides are TGCGCCAGCAGCCAAGATTTCATACCGCTACCCTATGGCTACACCTTC. Translating it yields CASSQDFIPLPYGYTF.

V is TRBV10-3 and J is TRBJ2-7; 10 nucleotides line up with TRBD1. Germline V CDR1 and CDR2: ENHRY, SYGVKD. Germline trimming cut 6 bases from V and 4 bases from J; bases unmatched to any gene: 6. The CDR3 is 14 residues long. CDR3 DNA sequence: TGTGCCATCAGAAGACAGGGGGCCCAATACGAGCAGTACTTC. Its translation is CAIRRQGAQYEQYF.

The chain couples TRBV7-9 to TRBJ1-3, with 9 bases aligning to TRBD1. V was clipped by 2 bases and J by 2 bases; unmatched bases: 4. Per germline, CDR1 SEHNR and CDR2 FQNEAQ (reference sequence). There are 16 residues in the CDR3. The CDR3, as DNA: TGTGCCAGCAGCTTACGACAGGGGGGCACTGGAAACACCATATATTTT. It specifies CASSLRQGGTGNTIYF.

This chain links TRBV29-1 with TRBJ1-1, with D unresolved. Germline V gene lookup returns CDR1 SQVTM and CDR2 ANQGSEA. V shed 6 bases and J shed 7 bases, with 12 bases lying between them. The length of the CDR3 is 11 residues. The CDR3 nucleotides read TGCAGCGTGGTACAAAATTATGAAGCTTTCTTT. This gives the protein CSVVQNYEAFF.

The J gene is TRBJ1-1, the V gene TRBV6-5; D is possibly TRBD1 (6 bases). V lost 5 bases, J lost 1 base, and 11 bases lay in between. The CDR3 is 14 residues long. Germline-derived CDR1 and CDR2 are MNHEY and SVGAGI. The CDR3, as DNA: TGTGCCAGCAGTCACCTGGACAGGAACACTGAAGCTTTCTTT. Protein product: CASSHLDRNTEAFF.